The entry below gives a single T cell receptor (beta chain) sequence along with its context. The antigen remains unidentified. This sample was included in a study of shared clonotypes between healthy human individuals. Study-wide results and limits: With few donors, the genetic and exposure-history diversity represented was limited.

CD45RO-negative cells were positively selected for CCR7, leaving out terminally differentiated effector memory CD45RA+ cells. The donors, healthy adults who were HIV-negative, had experienced no recent acute infections or vaccinations. Germline V gene sequence: CDR1 SQVTM, CDR2 ANQGSEA. V lost 0 bases to trimming and J lost 3 bases; unmatched junction nucleotides: 10. The CDR3 consists of 17 residues. Per the original methods: Junction-only immunoSEQ data arrived without quality scores, meaning filtering differed. Produced via immunoSEQ multiplex PCR; TCRdb's table is partial and in-frame only. The V and J calls and the clone size are those of that table, but D and trimming were determined from the DNA. The table has 2 million to 2.5 million clones, approximately 95% seen once; the top ten hold 1.1%.

The clonotype comes from a man aged 18 to 30 in good health. This rearrangement joins TRBV29-1 to TRBJ2-5; 10 positions agree with TRBD2. The source material was naive CD8+ T cells sorted from blood. DNA for the CDR3: TGCAGCGTTGAAGATGCTTATACTAGCGGGGCTGAAGAGACCCAGTACTTC. Translated: CSVEDAYTSGAEETQYF.